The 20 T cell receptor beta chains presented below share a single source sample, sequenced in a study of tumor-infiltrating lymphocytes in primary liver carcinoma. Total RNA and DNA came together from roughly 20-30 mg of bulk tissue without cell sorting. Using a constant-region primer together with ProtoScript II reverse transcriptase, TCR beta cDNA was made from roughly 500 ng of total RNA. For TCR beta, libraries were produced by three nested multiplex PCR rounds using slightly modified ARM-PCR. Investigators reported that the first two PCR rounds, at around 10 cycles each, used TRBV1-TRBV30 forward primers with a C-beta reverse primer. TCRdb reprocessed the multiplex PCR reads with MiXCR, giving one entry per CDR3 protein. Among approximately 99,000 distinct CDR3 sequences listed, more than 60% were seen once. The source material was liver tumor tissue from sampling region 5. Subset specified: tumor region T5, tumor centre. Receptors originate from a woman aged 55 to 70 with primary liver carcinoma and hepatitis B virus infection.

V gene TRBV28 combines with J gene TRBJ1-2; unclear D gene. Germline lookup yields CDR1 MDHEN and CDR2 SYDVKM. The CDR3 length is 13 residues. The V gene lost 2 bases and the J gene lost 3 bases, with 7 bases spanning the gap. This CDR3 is CASSLVTDYGYTF. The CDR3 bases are TGTGCCAGCAGTTTAGTAACTGACTATGGCTACACCTTC.

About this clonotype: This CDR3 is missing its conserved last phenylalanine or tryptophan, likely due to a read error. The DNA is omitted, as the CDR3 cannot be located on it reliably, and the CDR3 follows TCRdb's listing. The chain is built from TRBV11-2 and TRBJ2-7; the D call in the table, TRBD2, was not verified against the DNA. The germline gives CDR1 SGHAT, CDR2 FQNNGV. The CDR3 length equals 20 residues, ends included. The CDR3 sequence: CASSLIWDITLAGLAREQYS.

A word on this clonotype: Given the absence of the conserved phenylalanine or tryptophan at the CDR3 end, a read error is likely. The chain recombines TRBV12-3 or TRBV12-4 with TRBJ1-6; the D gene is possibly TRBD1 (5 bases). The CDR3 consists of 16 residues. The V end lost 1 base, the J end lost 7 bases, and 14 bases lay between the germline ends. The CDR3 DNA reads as TGTGCCAGCAGTTTAGTCGCCAGGGCGGCCAATTCACCCCTCCACTCT. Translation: CASSLVARAANSPLHS.

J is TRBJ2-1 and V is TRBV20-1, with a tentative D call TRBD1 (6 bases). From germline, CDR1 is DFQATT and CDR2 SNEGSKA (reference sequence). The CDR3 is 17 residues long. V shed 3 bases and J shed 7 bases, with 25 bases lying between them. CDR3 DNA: TGCAGTGCTAGGCTCATTTACAGGGCCGGATCGGGGAATGAGCAGTTCTTC. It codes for CSARLIYRAGSGNEQFF.

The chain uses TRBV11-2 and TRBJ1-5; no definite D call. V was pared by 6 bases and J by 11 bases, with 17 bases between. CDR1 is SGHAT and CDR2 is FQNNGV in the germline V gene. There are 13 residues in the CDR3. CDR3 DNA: TGTGCCAGCAGTGTAGAACCAGTATCGTCCCAGCATTTT. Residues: CASSVEPVSSQHF.

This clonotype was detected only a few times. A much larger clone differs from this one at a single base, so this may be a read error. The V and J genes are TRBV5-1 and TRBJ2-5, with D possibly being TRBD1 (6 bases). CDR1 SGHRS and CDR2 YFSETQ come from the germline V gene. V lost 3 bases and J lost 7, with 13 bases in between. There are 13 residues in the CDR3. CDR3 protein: CASSSDEGGTQYF. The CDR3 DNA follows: TGCGCCAGCAGCTCGGACGAAGGGGGGACCCAGTACTTC.

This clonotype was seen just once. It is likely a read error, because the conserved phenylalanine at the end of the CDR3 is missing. The CDR3 region is CAISLGDRGDEQFV. CDR3 in DNA: TGTGCCATCAGCTTAGGTGACAGGGGCGATGAGCAGTTCGTC. The V gene is TRBV7-9, the J gene TRBJ2-1; the match to TRBD1 covers 8 bases. Germline CDR1 reads SEHNR; CDR2 reads FQNEAQ (reference sequence). CDR3 length equals 14 residues.

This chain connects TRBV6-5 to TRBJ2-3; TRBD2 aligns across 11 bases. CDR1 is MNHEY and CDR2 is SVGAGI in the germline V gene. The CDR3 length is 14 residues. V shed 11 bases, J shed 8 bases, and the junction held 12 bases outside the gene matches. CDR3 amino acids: CAPGDSGRAGTQYF. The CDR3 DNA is TGTGCCCCAGGGGATAGCGGGAGGGCGGGTACGCAGTATTTT.

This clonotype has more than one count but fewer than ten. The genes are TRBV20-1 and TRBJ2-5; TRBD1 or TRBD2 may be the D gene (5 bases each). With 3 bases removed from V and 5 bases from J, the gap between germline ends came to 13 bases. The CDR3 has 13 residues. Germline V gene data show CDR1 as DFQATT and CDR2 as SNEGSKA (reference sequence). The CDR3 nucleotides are TGCAGTGCTAGGGGGGAGAAGTTGGAGACCCAGTACTTC. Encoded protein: CSARGEKLETQYF.

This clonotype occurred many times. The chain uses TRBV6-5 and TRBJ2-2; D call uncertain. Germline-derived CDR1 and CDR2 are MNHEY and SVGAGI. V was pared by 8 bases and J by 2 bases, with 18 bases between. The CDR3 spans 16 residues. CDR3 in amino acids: CASSRREDANTGELFF. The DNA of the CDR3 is TGTGCCAGCTCCCGTCGTGAGGACGCTAACACCGGGGAGCTGTTTTTT.

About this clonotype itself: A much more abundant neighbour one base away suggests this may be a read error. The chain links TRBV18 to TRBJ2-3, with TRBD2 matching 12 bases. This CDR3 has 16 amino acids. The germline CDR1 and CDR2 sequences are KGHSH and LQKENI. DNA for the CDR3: TGTGCCAGCTCCTTCTTAGGACTAGCGGGAACAGATACGCGGTATTTT. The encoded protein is CASSFLGLAGTDTRYF. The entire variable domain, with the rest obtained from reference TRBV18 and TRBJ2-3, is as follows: NAGVMQNPRHLVRRRGQEARLRCSPMKGHSHVYWYRQLPEEGLKFMVYLQKENIIDESGMPKERFSAEFPKEGPSILRIQQVVRGDSAAYFCASSFLGLAGTDTRYFGPGTRLTVL.

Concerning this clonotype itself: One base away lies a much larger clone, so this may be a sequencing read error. CDR3 sequence reads: CARSLGTGNQPQHF. The CDR3 DNA reads as TGTGCCAGGAGCCTTGGGACGGGAAATCAGCCCCAGCATTTT. The V call is TRBV5-8, the J call TRBJ1-5; D is perhaps TRBD1 (5 bases). Looked up from germline, CDR1 is SGHTS and CDR2 is YDEGEE. CDR3 size: 14 residues. Trimming removed 8 bases from V and 4 bases from J, with 16 bases in between.

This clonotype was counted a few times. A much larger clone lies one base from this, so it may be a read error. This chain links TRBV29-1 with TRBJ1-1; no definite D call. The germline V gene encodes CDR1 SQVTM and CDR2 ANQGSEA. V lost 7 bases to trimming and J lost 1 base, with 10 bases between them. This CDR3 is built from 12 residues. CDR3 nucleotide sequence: TGCAGCGCCGGGATAGCGAACACTGAAGCTTTCTTT. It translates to CSAGIANTEAFF.

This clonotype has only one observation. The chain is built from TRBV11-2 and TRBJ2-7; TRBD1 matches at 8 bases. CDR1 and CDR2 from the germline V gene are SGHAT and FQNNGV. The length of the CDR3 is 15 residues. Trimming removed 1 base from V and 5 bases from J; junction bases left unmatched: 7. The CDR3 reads CASSLAPTGADEQYF. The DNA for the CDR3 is TGTGCCAGCAGCTTAGCCCCGACAGGGGCAGACGAGCAGTACTTC.

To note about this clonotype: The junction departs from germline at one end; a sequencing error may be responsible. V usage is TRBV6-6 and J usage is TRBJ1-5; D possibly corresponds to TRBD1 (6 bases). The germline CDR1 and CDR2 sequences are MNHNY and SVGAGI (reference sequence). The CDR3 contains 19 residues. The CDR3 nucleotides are TGTGCCAGCAGCTCCACCGGGGGGCAGGGCGGATGGGGCAATCGGCCCCAGCATTTT. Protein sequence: CASSSTGGQGGWGNRPQHF.

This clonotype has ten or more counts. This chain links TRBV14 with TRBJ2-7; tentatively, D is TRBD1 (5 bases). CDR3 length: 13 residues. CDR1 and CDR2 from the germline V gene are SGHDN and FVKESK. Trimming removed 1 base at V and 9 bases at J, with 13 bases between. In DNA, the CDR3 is TGTGCCAGCAGCCAAGGCCAGGGAAGGATGCAGTACTTC. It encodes CASSQGQGRMQYF. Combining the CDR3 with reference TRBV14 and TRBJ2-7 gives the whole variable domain EAGVTQFPSHSVIEKGQTVTLRCDPISGHDNLYWYRRVMGKEIKFLLHFVKESKQDESGMPNNRFLAERTGGTYSTLKVQPAELEDSGVYFCASSQGQGRMQYFGPGTRLTVT.

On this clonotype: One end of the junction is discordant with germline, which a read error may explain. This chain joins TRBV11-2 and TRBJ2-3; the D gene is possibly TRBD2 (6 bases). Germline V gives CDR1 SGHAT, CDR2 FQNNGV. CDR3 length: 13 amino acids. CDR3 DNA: TGTGCCAGCCGCCTACGACGGGGGAATACACAGTATTTT. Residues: CASRLRRGNTQYF.

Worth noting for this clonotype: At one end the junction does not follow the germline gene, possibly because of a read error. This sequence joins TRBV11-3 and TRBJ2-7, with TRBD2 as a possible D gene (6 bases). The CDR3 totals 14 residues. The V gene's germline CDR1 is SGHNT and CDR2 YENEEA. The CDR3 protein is CARSLSGREHEQYF. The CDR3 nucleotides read TGTGCCAGGAGCTTAAGCGGACGGGAGCACGAACAGTACTTC.

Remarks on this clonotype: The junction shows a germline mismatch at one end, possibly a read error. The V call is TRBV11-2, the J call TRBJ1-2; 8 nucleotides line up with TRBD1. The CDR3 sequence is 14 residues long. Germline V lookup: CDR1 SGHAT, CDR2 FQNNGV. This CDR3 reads CACSLGTTGGDYTF. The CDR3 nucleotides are TGTGCCTGCAGCTTAGGCACTACAGGGGGTGACTACACCTTC.

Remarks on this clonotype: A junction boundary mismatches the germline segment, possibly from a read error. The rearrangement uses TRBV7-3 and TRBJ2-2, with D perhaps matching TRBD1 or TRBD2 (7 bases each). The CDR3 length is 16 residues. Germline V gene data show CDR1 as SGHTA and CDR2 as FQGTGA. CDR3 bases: TGCGCCAGCAGCCCCCAGGGGGGGGGGAACACCGGGGAGCTGTTTTTT. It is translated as CASSPQGGGNTGELFF.